This T cell receptor (beta chain) stems from a study of blood T cell repertoires in COVID-19. Whole-study context: Donors in the United States, Italy and Spain gave samples during acute or convalescent COVID-19. From T cells, B-cell-depleted T cells, or PBMCs came the material, which was cDNA or gDNA.

Here immunoSEQ multiplex PCR was the method, and the copy in TCRdb shows in-frame clones only, minus some. Of 110,000 to 150,000 clones listed, approximately 88% are singletons. V was trimmed by 5 bases and J by 1 base, leaving 16 bases between them. This CDR3 spans 16 amino acids. Germline V gives CDR1 SGHAT, CDR2 FQNNGV. The V and J genes are TRBV11-2 and TRBJ2-3, with a tentative D call TRBD1 (6 bases). The receptor comes from a man aged 65-85 years with acute or convalescent COVID-19. Sequencing was carried out using peripheral blood. For the CDR3, the DNA is TGTGCCAGCAGCCCGACAGGAGATCGGGGCACAGATACGCAGTATTTT. This encodes CASSPTGDRGTDTQYF.